This note documents a single T cell receptor (beta chain) sequence. Its antigen is still unknown. TCRdb reprocessed the 5' RACE reads via MiXCR and lists one record per CDR3 protein. The sample includes roughly 540,000 distinct CDR3 sequences, less than 25% seen only once; the top ten take around 0.9%. The data belong to a study of identical twins. Study observations and caveats: Twin-shared out-of-frame alpha sequences showed excess low generation probability. Invariant cells of the MAIT and iNKT types might have partly distorted the zero-insertion analyses.

The data also belong to a second study, concerning T cells expressing NK-cell markers. That report notes: About 1.0-7.5% of CD8+ T cells in about 6 donors belonged to dominant NKG2C+ clonotypes.

This sequence originates from a woman under 30 in good health. The sequenced sample consisted of CD4+ T cells sorted from blood.

The CDR3 DNA reads as TGCAGTGCCAAAGGCCCGGGGACTAAAGATACGCAGTATTTT. This codes for CSAKGPGTKDTQYF. This chain connects TRBV20-1 to TRBJ2-3; TRBD2 matches at 7 bases. Germline-derived CDR1 and CDR2 are DFQATT and SNEGSKA (reference sequence). The CDR3 has 14 amino acids. V lost 6 bases, J lost 5 bases, and 11 bases stayed unmatched.